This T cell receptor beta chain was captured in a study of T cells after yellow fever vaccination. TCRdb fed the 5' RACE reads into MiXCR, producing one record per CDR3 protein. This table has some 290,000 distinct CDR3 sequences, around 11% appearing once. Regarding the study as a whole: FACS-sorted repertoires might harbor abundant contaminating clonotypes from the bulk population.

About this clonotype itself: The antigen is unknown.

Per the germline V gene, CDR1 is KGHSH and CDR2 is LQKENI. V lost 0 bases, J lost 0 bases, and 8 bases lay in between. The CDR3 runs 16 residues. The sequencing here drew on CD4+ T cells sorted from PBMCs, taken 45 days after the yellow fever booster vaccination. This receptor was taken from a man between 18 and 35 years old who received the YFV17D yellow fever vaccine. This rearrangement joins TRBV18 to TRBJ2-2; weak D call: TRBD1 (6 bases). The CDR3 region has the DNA TGTGCCAGCTCACCACCACAGGGTCCGAACACCGGGGAGCTGTTTTTT. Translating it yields CASSPPQGPNTGELFF.